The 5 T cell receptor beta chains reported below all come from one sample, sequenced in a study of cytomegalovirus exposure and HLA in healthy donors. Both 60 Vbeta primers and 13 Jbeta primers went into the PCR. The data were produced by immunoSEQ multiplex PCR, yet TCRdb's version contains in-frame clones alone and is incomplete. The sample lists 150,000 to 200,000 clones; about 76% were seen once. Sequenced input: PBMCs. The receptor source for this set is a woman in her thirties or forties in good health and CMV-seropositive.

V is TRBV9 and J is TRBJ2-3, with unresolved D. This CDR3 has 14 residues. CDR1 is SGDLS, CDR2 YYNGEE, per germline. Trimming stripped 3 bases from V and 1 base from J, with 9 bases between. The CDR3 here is CASSAFEGTDTQYF. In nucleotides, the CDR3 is TGTGCCAGCAGCGCGTTTGAGGGCACAGATACGCAGTATTTT.

CDR3 DNA sequence: TGTGCCAGCAGCTCTCGGGTCGATACCTCCACAGATACGCAGTATTTT. This encodes CASSSRVDTSTDTQYF. This sequence joins TRBV7-9 and TRBJ2-3; the D is unclear. The CDR3 extends over 16 amino acids. Germline assignment: CDR1 SEHNR and CDR2 FQNEAQ (reference sequence). The V end was cut by 4 bases, the J end by 2 bases, with 16 bases between.

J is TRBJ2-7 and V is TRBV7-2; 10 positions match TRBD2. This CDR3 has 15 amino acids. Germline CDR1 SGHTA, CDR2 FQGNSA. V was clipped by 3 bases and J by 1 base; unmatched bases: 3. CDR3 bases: TGTGCCAGCAGCTTTTCTAGCGGGGGTTCCTACGAGCAGTACTTC. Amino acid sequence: CASSFSSGGSYEQYF.

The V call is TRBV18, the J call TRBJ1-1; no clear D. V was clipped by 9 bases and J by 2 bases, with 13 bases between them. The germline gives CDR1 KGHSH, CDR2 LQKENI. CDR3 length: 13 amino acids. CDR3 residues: CASLEQINTEAFF. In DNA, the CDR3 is TGTGCCAGTTTAGAACAGATAAACACTGAAGCTTTCTTT. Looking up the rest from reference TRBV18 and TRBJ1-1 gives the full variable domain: NAGVMQNPRHLVRRRGQEARLRCSPMKGHSHVYWYRQLPEEGLKFMVYLQKENIIDESGMPKERFSAEFPKEGPSILRIQQVVRGDSAAYFCASLEQINTEAFFGQGTRLTVV.

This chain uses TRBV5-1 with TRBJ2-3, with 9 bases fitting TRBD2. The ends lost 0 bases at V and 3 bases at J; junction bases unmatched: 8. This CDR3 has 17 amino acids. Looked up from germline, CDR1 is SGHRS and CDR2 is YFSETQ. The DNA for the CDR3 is TGCGCCAGCAGCTTGGAGGCCTCCGCGGGGGGGACAGATACGCAGTATTTT. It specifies CASSLEASAGGTDTQYF.